This record concerns one T cell receptor (beta chain) sequence. Its antigen is unknown. From the 5' RACE reads, TCRdb called clonotypes with MiXCR, one entry per CDR3 protein. The data contain fewer than 60,000 distinct CDR3 sequences, 27% of them singletons. The data were taken from a study of T-cell memory formation after mild COVID-19. Study-level information: Largely, TCR clusters stayed within a single donor. Study observations and caveats: Some SARS-CoV-2-responding clones were already detected in memory before infection. Mainly CM and EM harbored the contracting CD4+ clones; mainly EMRA harbored the CD8+ ones.

CDR1 is MNHEY, CDR2 SVGEGT, per germline. V was shortened by 2 bases and J by 2 bases, with 10 bases between the two germline ends. The CDR3 runs 14 residues. J is TRBJ2-7 and V is TRBV6-2 or TRBV6-3; D ambiguous. The source material was PBMCs or a T cell subset sorted from them (not recorded which). The receptor was isolated from a man younger than 35 who had mild COVID-19 (a few samples of this study predate the infection). Cell type and time point are not known. The CDR3 sequence: CASSYDTTTYEQYV. The CDR3 DNA follows: TGTGCCAGCAGTTACGATACCACTACCTACGAGCAGTACGTC.